Listed below are T cell receptor beta chains from one sample, sequenced in a study of cytomegalovirus exposure and HLA in healthy donors. This table comes from immunoSEQ multiplex PCR, and its TCRdb copy is limited to in-frame clones, with some not included. Of 90,000 to 110,000 clones listed, 75% to 85% are singletons. Input material: PBMCs. These receptors originate from a young man in good health and CMV-seronegative. Both conserved end residues are part of each CDR3. The D gene is left open where the match is weak. Rows may omit the clone size; those that give it use once, few, many or a size class.

-	TRBV2	TRBJ2-6	-	CASSKGPSGANVLTF	TGTGCCAGCAGTAAAGGGCCCTCTGGGGCCAACGTCCTGACTTTC
-	TRBV14	TRBJ2-1	TRBD2	CASSPSGSSYNEQFF	TGTGCCAGCAGCCCCAGCGGGAGCTCCTACAATGAGCAGTTCTTC
-	TRBV28	TRBJ2-1	TRBD1	CASSLTGTGINEQFF	TGTGCCAGCAGTTTAACCGGGACAGGCATCAATGAGCAGTTCTTC
once	TRBV19	TRBJ1-5	-	CASSTQGTSPQHF	TGTGCCAGTAGTACCCAGGGGACGTCGCCCCAGCATTTT
once	TRBV6-5	TRBJ1-2	TRBD1	CASSPATGPYGYTF	TGTGCCAGCAGCCCGGCGACAGGGCCCTATGGCTACACCTTC
-	TRBV6-5	TRBJ1-1	-	CASSYQANREDTEAFF	TGTGCCAGCAGTTACCAGGCTAATAGGGAGGACACTGAAGCTTTCTTT
-	TRBV27	TRBJ2-3	-	CASSSPPQWDTQYF	TGTGCCAGCAGTTCCCCCCCACAGTGGGATACGCAGTATTTT
-	TRBV5-1	TRBJ1-3	TRBD1	CASSLAGGTAGNTIYF	TGCGCCAGCAGCTTGGCCGGAGGGACAGCTGGAAACACCATATATTTT
-	TRBV5-1	TRBJ2-7	-	CASRDSPQNYEQYF	TGCGCCAGCAGGGACTCCCCTCAGAATTACGAGCAGTACTTC
-	TRBV5-1	TRBJ2-1	-	CASSPLAGGTGAYNEQFF	TGCGCCAGCAGCCCCCTGGCGGGGGGGACAGGCGCCTACAATGAGCAGTTCTTC
-	TRBV19	TRBJ1-2	-	CASSAQIMEGNGYTF	TGTGCCAGTAGTGCCCAGATTATGGAGGGTAATGGCTACACCTTC
-	TRBV15	TRBJ1-4	-	CATSRDQSATNEKLFF	TGTGCCACCAGCAGAGACCAGAGCGCAACTAATGAAAAACTGTTTTTT
once	TRBV19	TRBJ2-6	-	CASSIVGLLSGANVLTF	TGTGCCAGTAGTATAGTGGGACTTCTCTCTGGGGCCAACGTCCTGACTTTC
-	TRBV14	TRBJ2-5	TRBD2	CASSPGLAGETQYF	TGTGCCAGCAGCCCGGGACTAGCGGGAGAGACCCAGTACTTC
-	TRBV5-1	TRBJ1-5	-	CASSLDGRGASAQHF	TGCGCCAGCAGCTTAGACGGCAGGGGCGCATCAGCCCAGCATTTT
-	TRBV9	TRBJ2-1	TRBD2	CASSVSGGSQYNEQFF	TGTGCCAGCAGCGTTTCGGGCGGGAGCCAATACAATGAGCAGTTCTTC
-	TRBV11-2	TRBJ1-5	TRBD1	CASSLRQGGNQPQHF	TGTGCCAGCAGCTTGCGACAGGGCGGCAATCAGCCCCAGCATTTT
once	TRBV10-3	TRBJ1-5	TRBD1	CAISEEQGAGNQPQHF	TGTGCCATCAGTGAGGAACAGGGGGCAGGCAATCAGCCCCAGCATTTT
-	TRBV28	TRBJ2-7	-	CASSQRAGPFYEQYF	TGTGCCAGCAGTCAGCGAGCGGGCCCCTTTTACGAGCAGTACTTC
-	TRBV6-5	TRBJ1-2	-	CASKHPEGGYTF	TGTGCCAGCAAGCACCCGGAGGGTGGCTACACCTTC
-	TRBV4-1	TRBJ1-2	-	CASSHKQGGDYGYTF	TGCGCCAGCAGCCATAAACAGGGTGGGGACTATGGCTACACCTTC
once	TRBV5-1	TRBJ1-4	TRBD1	CASSLFGTENEKLFF	TGCGCCAGCAGCTTGTTTGGGACAGAGAATGAAAAACTGTTTTTT
few	TRBV5-6	TRBJ1-1	TRBD1	CASSLIAGGTEAFF	TGTGCCAGCAGCTTGATTGCAGGGGGCACTGAAGCTTTCTTT
-	TRBV10-3	TRBJ2-1	-	CAISDRTRTARDEQFF	TGTGCCATCAGTGATCGAACGAGGACTGCACGGGATGAGCAGTTCTTC
-	TRBV6-1	TRBJ2-1	-	CASSSSGGEQFF	TGTGCCAGCAGTTCTTCAGGTGGTGAGCAGTTCTTC
-	TRBV9	TRBJ1-4	-	CASSVDLTGEKLFF	TGTGCCAGCAGCGTAGATTTGACCGGGGAAAAACTGTTTTTT
-	TRBV7-7	TRBJ2-7	-	CASSLGQGTYEQYF	TGTGCCAGCAGCTTAGGGCAGGGGACCTACGAGCAGTACTTC
many	TRBV30	TRBJ1-5	-	CAWSSRGKGPQHF	TGTGCCTGGAGTTCCCGGGGAAAAGGTCCCCAGCATTTT
-	TRBV18	TRBJ2-5	-	CASSPTKGPGETQYF	TGTGCCAGCTCACCTACTAAGGGGCCCGGAGAGACCCAGTACTTC
few	TRBV4-1	TRBJ2-3	-	CASSPPGHGSDFNTQYF	TGCGCCAGCAGCCCGCCGGGCCACGGGAGTGATTTCAATACGCAGTATTTT
few	TRBV6-5	TRBJ1-2	-	CASSYSITSHYGYTF	TGTGCCAGCAGTTACTCGATTACATCTCACTATGGCTACACCTTC
-	TRBV28	TRBJ1-2	TRBD1	CASSLGQGGGYTF	TGTGCCAGCAGTTTGGGACAGGGAGGCGGCTACACCTTC
-	TRBV19	TRBJ1-5	-	CASSIMIGDQPQHF	TGTGCCAGTAGTATAATGATAGGGGATCAGCCCCAGCATTTT
-	TRBV14	TRBJ1-2	-	CASSPVPGIYGYTF	TGTGCCAGCAGCCCAGTACCGGGGATTTATGGCTACACCTTC
-	TRBV6-5	TRBJ2-4	-	CASSYGHLTFF	TGTGCCAGCAGTTACGGACATCTCACCTTCTTC
-	TRBV29-1	TRBJ2-2	-	CSAGRESGELFF	TGCAGCGCCGGACGGGAGTCCGGGGAGCTGTTTTTT
-	TRBV11-1	TRBJ1-5	-	CASSSHTNQPQHF	TGTGCCAGCAGCTCCCACACAAATCAGCCCCAGCATTTT
-	TRBV25-1	TRBJ1-2	-	CASSQGSLGYTF	TGTGCCAGCAGCCAGGGATCCCTTGGCTACACCTTC
-	TRBV6-5	TRBJ1-1	-	CASSYGKQGFTEAFF	TGTGCCAGCAGTTACGGAAAACAGGGTTTCACTGAAGCTTTCTTT
-	TRBV28	TRBJ2-7	TRBD1	CASSRTGTGIYEQYF	TGTGCCAGCAGTCGGACCGGGACAGGGATCTACGAGCAGTACTTC